There are a few counts of the clone carrying this T cell receptor (beta chain). This sample is part of a study of blood T cell repertoires in COVID-19. Here immunoSEQ multiplex PCR was the method, and the copy in TCRdb shows in-frame clones only, minus some. The data hold 70,000 to 75,000 clones, with just over 90% observed a single time. Germline V gene data show CDR1 as LNHDA and CDR2 as SQIVND (reference sequence). Between the trimmed V and J ends, which lost 5 bases and 6 bases, there was a span of 17 bases. CDR3 length: 15 amino acids. Source material: peripheral blood. The chain links TRBV19 to TRBJ1-5; a weak D match, TRBD1 (5 bases). This receptor was identified in a woman aged 18-35 years with acute or convalescent COVID-19. The CDR3 sequence is CASSPGPVTGQPQHF. CDR3 coding DNA: TGTGCCAGTAGTCCAGGGCCAGTGACGGGTCAGCCCCAGCATTTT.